This T cell receptor (beta chain) was sequenced for a study of T cell responses to AZD1222 COVID-19 vaccine (dated by TCRdb to the early 2020s). Regarding the complete study: AZD1222 recipients with second doses at about 4 weeks or about 12 weeks were pooled, because spike-specific TCR depth and breadth did not differ between schedules. TCR sequencing covered 230 or so trial participants: roughly 200 given two doses of AZD1222 and 26 given two doses of MenACWY control vaccine. Enrollment into the trials was organized by age into subgroups of 18-55, 56-69 and 70-plus years, and those subgroups contained roughly 140, 27 and 60 TCR-sequenced participants, respectively.

Study-wide conclusions, independent of this receptor: Vaccine-associated CD4 TCRs spanned the whole spike protein, with dominant responses in regions 160-218 and 743-854. Spike-specific TCR breadth and depth rose significantly after two AZD1222 doses compared with day 0 and with MenACWY recipients. Epitopes outside the regions mutated in the B.1.351 and B.1.1.7 variants were reportedly recognized by nearly half of the unique spike-specific TCRs. Conclusions about previously exposed vaccinees were limited because only six AZD1222 recipients were SARS-CoV-2 seropositive at baseline. Participants were mostly white British, with more females than males. The authors suggested clonal diversity may have been underestimated. Because no samples from the day 14 peak response were available, repertoires could be characterized only after the peak T cell response. The 56-69-year group was small, and its depth increase did not reach significance, likely because of low power.

The CDR3 contains 15 residues, cysteine and phenylalanine counted. Just CDR3 DNA is preserved here, 45 bases in frame from base 1. Taken from the germline V gene, the CDR1 and CDR2 loops are SQVTM and ANQGSEA. Deletion took 6 bases off V and 0 bases off J, with a span of 17 bases between the germline ends. Per the publication, the time point label means: baseline before first vaccination. Vaccinee samples were obtained from the UK trials COV001 and COV002, which included a single-blind randomized controlled phase 2/3 trial of AZD1222 (ChAdOx1 nCoV-19) in healthy adults. For TCRbeta chain sequencing, PBMC samples were collected from trial participants at day 0 and at day 28 after the second dose. The CDR3 regions of human TCRbeta chains were analyzed by immunosequencing. In the authors' own workflow: TCRs in the repertoires were matched against a reference library of SARS-CoV-2-specific TCRs that had been generated with the MIRA antigen-specificity platform. Breadth meant the fraction of unique TCRs that were SARS-CoV-2-associated, whereas depth meant the fraction of total T cells that were SARS-CoV-2-associated. Using the MIRA data, each spike-specific TCR was mapped to the spike region that the TCR reacts to and placed in a CD4 or CD8 class. Log10-transformed breadth and depth values were compared by one-way ANOVA with Sidak's multiple comparisons tests. The table comes from immuneACCESS by way of TCRdb, which keeps in-frame sequences with V and J called. Part of the clones is missing from these tables; in studies checked, under half for an unresolved V gene and the rest for unknown reasons. V, J and clone size are taken as reported in that table, and D and trimming were inferred from the DNA itself. The sample table contains roughly 66,000 clones; only one count was recorded for 84% of them. Approximately 7% of the sample is taken by the ten largest.

This clone was counted only a few times. Its recognized antigen is unknown. No base quality values were provided; no much bigger clone lies one nucleotide off. Other DNA variants within this sample encode the same CDR3. The chain is assembled from TRBV29-1 and TRBJ1-1; TRBD1 could be the D gene, as 5 bases match. The source was peripheral blood, collected on day 0 of AZD1222 vaccination. This sequence was found in an adult in good health. The CDR3 in this case is CSVGQGWGMNTEAFF. DNA sequence: TGCAGCGTAGGGCAGGGTTGGGGTATGAACACTGAAGCTTTCTTT. Here the CDR3 is joined to the reference TRBV29-1 and TRBJ1-1 genes, and the full variable domain is: SAVISQKPSRDICQRGTSLTIQCQVDSQVTMMFWYRQQPGQSLTLIATANQGSEATYESGFVIDKFPISRPNLTFSTLTVSNMSPEDSSIYLCSVGQGWGMNTEAFFGQGTRLTVV.